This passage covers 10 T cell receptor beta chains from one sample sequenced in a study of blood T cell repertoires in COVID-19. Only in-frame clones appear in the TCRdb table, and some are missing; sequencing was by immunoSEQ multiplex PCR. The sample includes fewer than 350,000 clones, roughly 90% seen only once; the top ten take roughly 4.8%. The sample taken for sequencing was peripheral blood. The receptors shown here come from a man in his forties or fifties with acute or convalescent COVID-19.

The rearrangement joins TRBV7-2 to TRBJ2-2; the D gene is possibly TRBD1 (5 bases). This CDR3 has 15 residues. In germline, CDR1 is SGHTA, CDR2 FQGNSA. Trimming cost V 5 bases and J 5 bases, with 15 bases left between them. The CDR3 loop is CASSTDSPGTGELFF. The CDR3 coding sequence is TGTGCCAGCAGCACCGACAGTCCTGGGACCGGGGAGCTGTTTTTT.

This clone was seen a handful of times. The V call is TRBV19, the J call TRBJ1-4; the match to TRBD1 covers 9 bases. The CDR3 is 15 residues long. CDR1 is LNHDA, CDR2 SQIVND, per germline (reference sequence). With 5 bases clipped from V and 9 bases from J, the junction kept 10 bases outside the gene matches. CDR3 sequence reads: CASSAYRGRNQKLFF. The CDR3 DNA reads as TGTGCCAGTAGTGCCTACAGGGGGCGAAATCAAAAACTGTTTTTT.

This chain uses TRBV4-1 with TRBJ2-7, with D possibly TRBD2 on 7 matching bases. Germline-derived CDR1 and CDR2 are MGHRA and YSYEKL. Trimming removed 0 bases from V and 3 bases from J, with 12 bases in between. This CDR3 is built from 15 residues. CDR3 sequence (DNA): TGCGCCAGCAGCCAAGAATGGGGGGGCAACTACGAGCAGTACTTC. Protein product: CASSQEWGGNYEQYF.

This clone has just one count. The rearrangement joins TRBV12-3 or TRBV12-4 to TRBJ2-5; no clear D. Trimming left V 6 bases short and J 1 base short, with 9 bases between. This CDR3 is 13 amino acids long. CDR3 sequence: CASRRLRQETQYF. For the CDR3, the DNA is TGTGCCAGCAGGAGACTGCGCCAAGAGACCCAGTACTTC.

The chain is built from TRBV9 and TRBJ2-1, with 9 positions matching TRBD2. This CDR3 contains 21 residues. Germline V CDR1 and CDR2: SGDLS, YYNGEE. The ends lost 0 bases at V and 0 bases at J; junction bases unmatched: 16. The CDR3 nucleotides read TGTGCCAGCAGCGTAGCTAGCCCGACTAGCGGCTCCGCTTACTCCTACAATGAGCAGTTCTTC. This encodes CASSVASPTSGSAYSYNEQFF.

DNA for the CDR3: TGTGCCAGCAGCTTCGGACAGGGGACGAGGGAGCTGTTTTTT. Encoded protein: CASSFGQGTRELFF. The rearrangement joins TRBV11-2 to TRBJ2-2; 9 nucleotides match TRBD1. This CDR3 is 14 amino acids long. Germline CDR1 is SGHAT and CDR2 is FQNNGV. Trimming removed 3 bases from V and 9 bases from J; junction bases left unmatched: 5.

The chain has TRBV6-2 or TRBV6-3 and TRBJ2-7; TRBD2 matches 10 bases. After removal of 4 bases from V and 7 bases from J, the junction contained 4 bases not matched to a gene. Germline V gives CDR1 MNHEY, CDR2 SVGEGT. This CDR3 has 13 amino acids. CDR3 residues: CASSFSLAGEQYF. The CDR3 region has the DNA TGTGCCAGCAGTTTTTCACTAGCGGGGGAGCAGTACTTC.

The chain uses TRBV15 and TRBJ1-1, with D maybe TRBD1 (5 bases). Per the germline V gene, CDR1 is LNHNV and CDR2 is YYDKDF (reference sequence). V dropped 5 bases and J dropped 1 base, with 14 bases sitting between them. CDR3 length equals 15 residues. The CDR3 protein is CATSARQRENTEAFF. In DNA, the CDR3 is TGTGCCACCAGCGCCAGACAGAGAGAGAACACTGAAGCTTTCTTT.

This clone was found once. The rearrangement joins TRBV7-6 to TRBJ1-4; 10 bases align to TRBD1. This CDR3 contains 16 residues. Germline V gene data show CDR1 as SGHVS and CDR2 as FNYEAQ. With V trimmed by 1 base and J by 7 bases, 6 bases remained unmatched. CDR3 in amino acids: CASSLVGGQGREKLFF. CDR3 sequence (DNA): TGTGCCAGCAGCTTAGTGGGGGGACAGGGGCGTGAAAAACTGTTTTTT.

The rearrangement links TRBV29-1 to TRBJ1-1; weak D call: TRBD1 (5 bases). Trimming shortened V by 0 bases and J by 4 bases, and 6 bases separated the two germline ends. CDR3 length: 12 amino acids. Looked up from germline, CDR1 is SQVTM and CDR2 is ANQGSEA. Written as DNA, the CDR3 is TGCAGCGTTGAAGATCAGGGCACTGAAGCTTTCTTT. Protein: CSVEDQGTEAFF.